These T cell receptor beta chains were read from a single sample in a study of cytomegalovirus exposure and HLA in healthy donors. Only in-frame clones appear in the TCRdb table, and some are missing; sequencing was by immunoSEQ multiplex PCR. Here the sample spans about 190,000 clones, just under 75% being singletons. Sequencing input: PBMCs. The receptors were sampled from a man aged 25-40 years in good health and CMV-seropositive. The CDR3 runs from the conserved cysteine through the conserved F or W. The order of the fields is J gene, clone size, V gene, CDR3 protein. Some rows mark clone size as missing; the rest say once, few, many or name a class of expanded clone.

TRBJ1-6	.	TRBV7-2	CASSSQGSRPLHF
TRBJ2-7	.	TRBV5-5	CASSLNTNSYEQYF
TRBJ2-1	.	TRBV11-3	CASSPGLAGSRDEQFF
TRBJ2-1	.	TRBV4-3	CASSQDMWASGRASSYNEQFF
TRBJ1-5	.	TRBV7-9	CASSKSGNQPQHF
TRBJ1-1	few	TRBV5-4	CASSLDRVTEAFF
TRBJ1-6	.	TRBV7-2	CASRDREGNSPLHF
TRBJ2-3	.	TRBV5-1	CASSGQGAVNTDTQYF
TRBJ2-2	many	TRBV19	CASRHSGGNTGELFF
TRBJ2-7	.	TRBV4-1	CASSQEVQTGPYEQYF
TRBJ2-7	once	TRBV20-1	CSASRTGEQYF